A single TCR beta chain is shown here with its context. Here immunoSEQ multiplex PCR was the method, and the copy in TCRdb shows in-frame clones only, minus some. Seen here are approximately 52,000 clones, 85% observed once, and the top ten hold 15% to 18%. These data come from a study of PD-L1 blockade in urothelial cancer. The germline CDR1 and CDR2 sequences are SGHAT and FQNNGV. Trimming took off 5 bases at V and 0 bases at J, with 14 bases between the two ends. This CDR3 region has 15 residues. Time point: pretreatment peripheral blood. The clonotype was recovered from a man between 65 and 85 years old with urothelial cancer. This chain links TRBV11-2 with TRBJ2-7; possible D gene TRBD2, 5 bases. Specimen: PBMCs, collected around atezolizumab (anti-PD-L1) treatment. The CDR3 nucleotides are TGTGCCAGCAGCCCATCGGACTGGATCTCCTACGAGCAGTACTTC. It encodes CASSPSDWISYEQYF. Drawing the rest from reference TRBV11-2 and TRBJ2-7, the complete variable domain is EAGVAQSPRYKIIEKRQSVAFWCNPISGHATLYWYQQILGQGPKLLIQFQNNGVVDDSQLPKDRFSAERLKGVDSTLKIQPAKLEDSAVYLCASSPSDWISYEQYFGPGTRLTVT.